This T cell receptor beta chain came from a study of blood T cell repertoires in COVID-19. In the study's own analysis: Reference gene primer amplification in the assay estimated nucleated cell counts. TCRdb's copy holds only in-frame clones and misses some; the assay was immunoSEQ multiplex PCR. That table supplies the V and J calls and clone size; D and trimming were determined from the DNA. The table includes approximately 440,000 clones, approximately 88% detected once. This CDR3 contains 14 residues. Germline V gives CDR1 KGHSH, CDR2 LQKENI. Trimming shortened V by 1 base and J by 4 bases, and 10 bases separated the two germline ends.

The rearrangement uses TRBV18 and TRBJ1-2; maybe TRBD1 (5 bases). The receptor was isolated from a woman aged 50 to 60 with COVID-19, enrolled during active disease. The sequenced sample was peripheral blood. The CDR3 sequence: CASSPQRGVYGYTF. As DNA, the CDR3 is TGTGCCAGCTCACCACAAAGGGGCGTCTATGGCTACACCTTC. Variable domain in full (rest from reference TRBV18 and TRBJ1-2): NAGVMQNPRHLVRRRGQEARLRCSPMKGHSHVYWYRQLPEEGLKFMVYLQKENIIDESGMPKERFSAEFPKEGPSILRIQQVVRGDSAAYFCASSPQRGVYGYTFGSGTRLTVV.